This TCR beta chain was identified in a study of vaccination effects on CD4 cells after COVID-19. Study at large: Each well held 2 million to 2.5 million PBMC cultured with around 10 ug/ml peptides and around 10 IU/ml IL-2.

Subsequent to less than eleven days of culture, CD4+ T cells were isolated. The person acquired a PCR-confirmed SARS-CoV-2 infection between March and December 2020. Each participant was administered two doses of either the BNT162b2 or the mRNA-1273 vaccine. A half-medium replacement with IL-2 medium was carried out on days 3 and 7. The germline V and J ends were trimmed by 0 bases and 0 bases, with 3 bases remaining between them. There are 13 residues in the CDR3. Germline V lookup: CDR1 SGDLS, CDR2 YYNGEE. This clone was counted between two and nine times. As yet, its antigen is unknown. The data were produced by immunoSEQ multiplex PCR, yet TCRdb's version contains in-frame clones alone and is incomplete. The sample shows tens of thousands of clones, 76% of them seen only once.

The sample was CD4+ T cells from PBMCs cultured without peptide, taken after COVID-19 vaccination. The rearrangement joins TRBV9 to TRBJ1-1; D remains ambiguous. This TCR was sampled from a human donor who had a prior SARS-CoV-2 infection. The chain's CDR3 is CASSVEVNTEAFF. The CDR3 DNA sequence: TGTGCCAGCAGCGTAGAGGTGAACACTGAAGCTTTCTTT.